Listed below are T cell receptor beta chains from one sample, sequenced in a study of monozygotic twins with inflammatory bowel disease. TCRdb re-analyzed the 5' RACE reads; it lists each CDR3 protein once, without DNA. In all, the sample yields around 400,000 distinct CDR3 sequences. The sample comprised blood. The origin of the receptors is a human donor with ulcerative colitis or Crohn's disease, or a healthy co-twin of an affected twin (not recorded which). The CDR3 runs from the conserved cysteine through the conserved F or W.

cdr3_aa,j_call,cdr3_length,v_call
CSVGTAHEQYF,TRBJ2-7,11,TRBV29-1
CASSQYVGQTRREQYF,TRBJ2-7,16,TRBV3-1
CASSQETHLAGGPRDTQYF,TRBJ2-3,19,TRBV4-3
CASSPDRIEAFF,TRBJ1-1,12,TRBV7-9
CASSLDGANVLTF,TRBJ2-6,13,TRBV5-1
CSASFSENIQYF,TRBJ2-4,12,TRBV20-1
CASSYTKYEQYF,TRBJ2-7,12,TRBV12-3/TRBV12-4
CASSPLDGGYTF,TRBJ1-2,12,TRBV5-6
CASSYTLGLAELTDTQYF,TRBJ2-3,18,TRBV6-2/TRBV6-3
CASSLAAMNTGELFF,TRBJ2-2,15,TRBV7-2
CASSRTSGRAGEQFF,TRBJ2-1,15,TRBV7-2
CASSPPTDGYTEQYF,TRBJ2-7,15,TRBV3-1
CSPSQAGAYTF,TRBJ1-2,11,TRBV20-1